Each of the 5 T cell receptor beta chains below was sequenced from the same sample in a study of T-cell reconstitution after alpha-beta-depleted transplantation in children. Preparation of the TCRbeta library was carried out with unique molecular identifiers. TCRdb reprocessed the PCR reads with MiXCR, giving one entry per CDR3 protein. This sample has 200,000 to 300,000 distinct CDR3 sequences, with more than 10% found just once. This material consisted of PBMCs from the stem cell graft donor, taken from the stem cell graft. The receptors originated from a human donor who donated a stem cell graft to a child with acute lymphoblastic leukemia.

This clonotype has ten or more counts. This chain uses TRBV25-1 with TRBJ2-3; D is unclear. Germline-derived CDR1 and CDR2 are MGHDK and SYGVNS. The CDR3 sequence is 15 residues long. The V end was cut by 7 bases, the J end by 4 bases, with 18 bases between. The CDR3 loop is CASTRTTGRPDTQYF. The CDR3, as DNA: TGTGCCAGCACAAGGACCACCGGTCGGCCAGATACGCAGTATTTT.

This rearrangement joins TRBV7-9 to TRBJ2-3, with 16 positions matching TRBD2. V lost 3 bases and J lost 5; bases outside the gene matches: 5. Germline assignment: CDR1 SEHNR and CDR2 FQNEAQ (reference sequence). This CDR3 region has 17 residues. The CDR3 loop is CASSFGTSGRAIDTQYF. CDR3 nucleotide sequence: TGTGCCAGCAGCTTCGGGACTAGCGGGAGGGCTATAGATACGCAGTATTTT. The entire variable domain, with the rest obtained from reference TRBV7-9 and TRBJ2-3, is as follows: DTGVSQNPRHKITKRGQNVTFRCDPISEHNRLYWYRQTLGQGPEFLTYFQNEAQLEKSRLLSDRFSAERPKGSFSTLEIQRTEQGDSAMYLCASSFGTSGRAIDTQYFGPGTRLTVL.

This clonotype was seen repeatedly, ten times or more. The V call is TRBV10-3, the J call TRBJ2-1; D uncertain. The CDR3 runs 17 residues. Germline values: CDR1 ENHRY, CDR2 SYGVKD. The ends were cut back, 2 bases at V and 5 bases at J, with 19 bases in the middle. The CDR3 sequence: CAISERTTGEGHNEQFF. In DNA form, the CDR3 reads TGTGCCATCAGTGAGCGCACTACTGGGGAAGGGCACAATGAGCAGTTCTTC.

This clonotype was seen once. Since a much larger clone is just one base distant, this may be a read error. The chain is built from TRBV6-2 or TRBV6-3 and TRBJ1-6; the D is unclear. The length of the CDR3 is 15 residues. The germline V gene has CDR1 MNHEY and CDR2 SVGEGT. CDR3 amino acids: CASSYSGRSNSPLYF. The CDR3 coding sequence is TGTGCCAGCAGTTACTCAGGCAGATCAAATTCACCCCTCTACTTT.

This clonotype was observed a few times. The rearrangement links TRBV6-5 to TRBJ2-7; D might be TRBD2 (7 bases). Germline V lookup: CDR1 MNHEY, CDR2 SVGAGI. Trimming left V 2 bases short and J 2 bases short, with 13 bases between. The CDR3 covers 15 residues. CDR3 DNA: TGTGCCAGCAGTTACGTTGCGGGGGCCACCTACGAGCAGTACTTC. Residues: CASSYVAGATYEQYF.